The entry that follows covers one T cell receptor beta chain sequence. The data stem from a study of CD8 T cells in Susac syndrome. After extraction with the RNeasy kit, about 0.45 to 1 ug of the RNA was reverse transcribed using random hexamers. TCRdb recomputed calls from the immunoSEQ multiplex PCR reads with MiXCR, one row per CDR3 protein. The sample comprises about 120,000 distinct CDR3 sequences, nearly 95% of which are singletons, and over 0.12% rests with the top ten. Sequencing of TCR beta was performed on blood CD8+ T cells and on blood CD4+ T cells. The TEMRA cells underwent FACS enrichment, while the CD8+ and CD4+ T cells underwent negative isolation. Germline CDR1 reads SGHNT; CDR2 reads YYREEE (reference sequence). Unmatched junction bases numbered 1, after V lost 4 bases and J lost 3 bases. The CDR3 runs 13 residues.

The sequence was obtained from a human donor in good health. Specimen: CD4+ T cells from PBMCs. The genes are TRBV5-4 and TRBJ2-7; 10 positions match TRBD1. The CDR3 bases are TGTGCCAGCAGCGGACAGGGGGGCTACGAGCAGTACTTC. Translated: CASSGQGGYEQYF.